These 10 T cell receptor beta chains share one sample of origin, sequenced in a study of blood T cell repertoires in COVID-19. TCRdb's table, derived via immunoSEQ multiplex PCR, lists solely in-frame clones and lacks some. The sample holds nearly 95,000 clones, 80% to 90% seen once. Source material: peripheral blood. The receptors here all came from a human donor with acute or convalescent COVID-19. The donor label of this sample is uncertain.

This clone was detected a few times. The chain joins TRBV3-1 (or the pseudogene TRBV3-2) to TRBJ1-2; D is perhaps TRBD1 (6 bases). Per the germline V gene, CDR1 is LGHDT and CDR2 is YNNKEL (reference sequence). V was pared by 0 bases and J by 8 bases, with 13 bases between. The CDR3 has 14 amino acids. The DNA for the CDR3 is TGTGCCAGCAGCCAAGATACTGGGGGCGGCGGCTACACCTTC. It encodes CASSQDTGGGGYTF.

The chain is built from TRBV9 and TRBJ1-3, with D hard to call. This CDR3 has 14 amino acids. Germline loops: CDR1 SGDLS, CDR2 YYNGEE. V was clipped by 4 bases and J by 0 bases, with 8 bases between them. The CDR3, as DNA: TGTGCCAGCAGCAGAGTGAGCTCTGGAAACACCATATATTTT. It is translated as CASSRVSSGNTIYF.

The chain recombines TRBV18 with TRBJ1-1, with a possible D match to TRBD1 (5 bases). The CDR3 sequence is 14 residues long. The germline CDR1 and CDR2 sequences are KGHSH and LQKENI. V was cut by 6 bases and J by 0 bases, with 11 bases left in between. In nucleotides, the CDR3 is TGTGCCAGCTCTCACGACAGCTTGAACACTGAAGCTTTCTTT. Encoded protein: CASSHDSLNTEAFF.

V is TRBV5-1 and J is TRBJ2-7; D is perhaps TRBD2 (6 bases). The CDR3 runs to 13 residues. V was pared by 4 bases and J by 2 bases, with 10 bases between. CDR1 is SGHRS and CDR2 is YFSETQ in the germline V gene. CDR3 nucleotides: TGCGCCAGCAGCGCGGGGCCCGCCTACGAGCAGTACTTC. It is translated as CASSAGPAYEQYF. Based on the CDR3 plus reference TRBV5-1 and TRBJ2-7, the full variable domain is KAGVTQTPRYLIKTRGQQVTLSCSPISGHRSVSWYQQTPGQGLQFLFEYFSETQRNKGNFPGRFSGRQFSNSRSEMNVSTLELGDSALYLCASSAGPAYEQYFGPGTRLTVT.

The chain joins TRBV7-9 to TRBJ2-7; 10 bases fit TRBD2. Germline CDR1 is SEHNR and CDR2 is FQNEAQ (reference sequence). The J segment lost 2 bases and the V segment lost 2 bases, leaving 0 bases of the junction unmatched. The CDR3 loop spans 14 amino acids. This CDR3 is CASSLTSGAYEQYF. DNA of the CDR3: TGTGCCAGCAGCTTAACTAGCGGGGCCTACGAGCAGTACTTC.

This clone turned up a few times. V is TRBV30 and J is TRBJ1-2; 8 bases are shared with TRBD1. This CDR3 has 13 residues. J lost 5 bases, V lost 3 bases, and 5 bases had no gene match. Germline V gene sequence: CDR1 GTSNPN, CDR2 SVGIG (reference sequence). The CDR3 loop is CAWRETGDYGYTF. The CDR3 coding sequence is TGTGCCTGGAGAGAGACAGGGGATTATGGCTACACCTTC.

The CDR3 coding sequence is TGTGCCAGCAGTCAACCCTACCGGGATAATTCACCCCTCCACTTT. It specifies CASSQPYRDNSPLHF. The chain joins TRBV28 to TRBJ1-6; D is ambiguous. CDR1 MDHEN and CDR2 SYDVKM come from the germline V gene. The CDR3 sequence is 15 residues long. Deletions cut 5 bases from V and 5 bases from J, with 13 bases between.

This chain links TRBV5-1 with TRBJ2-3; 8 bases match TRBD1. CDR3 length: 16 amino acids. The germline CDR1 and CDR2 sequences are SGHRS and YFSETQ. Losses at the gene ends were 0 bases for V and 2 bases for J; bases not matched to a gene: 5. The CDR3 sequence is CASSLVGQASTDTQYF. In DNA form, the CDR3 reads TGCGCCAGCAGCTTGGTGGGACAGGCATCCACAGATACGCAGTATTTT.

This clone appeared once. V and J are TRBV12-5 and TRBJ1-4, with no clear D. Germline CDR1 reads LGHNT; CDR2 reads FRNRAP. This CDR3 comprises 14 residues. V gave up 1 base and J gave up 3 bases, with 6 bases separating them. DNA of the CDR3: TGTGCTAGTGGTTTGGGGAGGGCTAATGAAAAACTGTTTTTT. Its translation: CASGLGRANEKLFF.

The V call is TRBV11-3, the J call TRBJ2-7; TRBD1 agrees at 11 bases. The CDR3 loop spans 17 amino acids. CDR1 and CDR2 (germline): SGHNT, YENEEA. Germline trimming cut 0 bases from V and 3 bases from J; bases unmatched to any gene: 7. CDR3 DNA sequence: TGTGCCAGCAGCTTAGATCTGGACAGGGGGCAATACTACGAGCAGTACTTC. Its translation is CASSLDLDRGQYYEQYF.